The 9 T cell receptor beta chains reported below all come from one sample, sequenced in a study of T-cell memory formation after mild COVID-19. TCRdb itself ran the 5' RACE reads through MiXCR, one entry per CDR3 protein. The table has about 350,000 distinct CDR3 sequences, roughly 13% seen once. What was sequenced was PBMCs or a T cell subset sorted from them (not recorded which). These receptors all stem from a man between 18 and 29 years old who had mild COVID-19 (a few samples of this study predate the infection). Cell type and time point are not known.

The chain uses TRBV3-1 and TRBJ2-1, with D perhaps matching TRBD2 (6 bases). V gave up 0 bases and J gave up 15 bases, with 15 bases separating them. Germline lookup yields CDR1 LGHDT and CDR2 YNNKEL (reference sequence). The CDR3 runs 13 residues. The CDR3 here is CASSQEYGTGAFF. CDR3 DNA sequence: TGTGCCAGCAGCCAAGAATATGGGACTGGGGCGTTCTTC.

In its sample, this clonotype was seen many times. This sequence joins TRBV5-1 and TRBJ1-2; no firm D call. Trimming removed 5 bases at V and 1 base at J, with 18 bases between. The CDR3 has 16 amino acids. CDR1 is SGHRS, CDR2 YFSETQ, per germline. The CDR3 DNA reads as TGCGCCAGCAGGCAGAAGGCGGGAATGGGTAACTATGGCTACACCTTC. Protein sequence: CASRQKAGMGNYGYTF.

At least ten counts were recorded for this clonotype. This chain connects TRBV12-3 or TRBV12-4 to TRBJ1-5; TRBD1 might be the D (5 bases). The CDR3 is 15 residues long. V lost 4 bases and J 1 base, leaving 11 bases between the germline ends. The CDR3 DNA reads as TGTGCCAGCAGTTCGGGGGACCTAAGCAATCAGCCCCAGCATTTT. Protein sequence: CASSSGDLSNQPQHF.

The rearrangement uses TRBV11-2 and TRBJ2-2, with D possibly matching TRBD2 (6 bases). Trimming cost V 3 bases and J 7 bases, with 15 bases left between them. The germline V gene has CDR1 SGHAT and CDR2 FQNNGV. The CDR3 has 15 residues. CDR3 nucleotides: TGTGCCAGCAGCTTGGGTAGGGAGGTCGTCGGGGAGCTGTTTTTT. Amino acids: CASSLGREVVGELFF.

The sample holds a few counts of this clonotype. The CDR3 loop is CASSHRGGSTEAFF. CDR3 sequence (DNA): TGTGCCAGCAGCCACAGGGGCGGGAGCACTGAAGCTTTCTTT. The chain is built from TRBV6-5 and TRBJ1-1, with 7 bases lining up with TRBD1. Germline trimming cut 6 bases from V and 4 bases from J; bases unmatched to any gene: 8. CDR3 length: 14 amino acids. The V gene's germline CDR1 is MNHEY and CDR2 SVGAGI.

This chain joins TRBV7-9 and TRBJ2-7, with D perhaps matching TRBD1 (5 bases). Germline V CDR1 and CDR2: SEHNR, FQNEAQ (reference sequence). The CDR3 runs 12 residues. The V gene lost 0 bases and the J gene lost 5 bases, with 5 bases spanning the gap. CDR3 nucleotides: TGTGCCAGCAGCTTAGCGGGGCACGAGCAGTACGTC. This translates into CASSLAGHEQYV.

There are a few counts of this clonotype. The chain employs TRBV6-5 and TRBJ2-7; D gene uncertain. CDR1 MNHEY and CDR2 SVGAGI come from the germline V gene. CDR3 length equals 12 residues. With 9 bases removed from V and 7 bases from J, the gap between germline ends came to 16 bases. In DNA, the CDR3 is TGTGCCAGTTTCGGACGGGCCTGGGAGCAGTACTTC. This gives the protein CASFGRAWEQYF.

The table lists this clonotype with a few counts. The chain recombines TRBV6-5 with TRBJ2-5; D may correspond to TRBD1 or TRBD2 (5 bases each). This CDR3 has 14 amino acids. V was trimmed by 8 bases and J by 4 bases, leaving 17 bases between them. Germline CDR1 is MNHEY and CDR2 is SVGAGI. Here the CDR3 DNA reads TGTGCCAGCGGTCGAGGGGCAGGAGGAGAGACCCAGTACTTC. It yields the protein CASGRGAGGETQYF.

The sample holds a few counts of this clonotype. This chain connects TRBV29-1 to TRBJ2-7, with 8 bases matching TRBD2. The CDR3 is made up of 13 amino acids. Germline-derived CDR1 and CDR2 are SQVTM and ANQGSEA. Losses at the gene ends were 7 bases for V and 4 bases for J; bases not matched to a gene: 9. CDR3 sequence (DNA): TGCAGCGCCGCGGGGGGCCAGGGGTACGAGCAGTACTTC. As protein: CSAAGGQGYEQYF.